These 19 T cell receptor beta chains were sequenced from one sample in a study of healthy donors' naive CD4 and CD8 T cells. A linear amplification protocol produced the TCR libraries from roughly 0.5 ug of total RNA. TCRdb re-analysed the reads in MiXCR, keeping a single row per CDR3 protein. Altogether 200,000 or so distinct CDR3 sequences are present, about 74% being singletons, with the ten largest covering 2% to 2.5%. Material: naive CD4+ and CD8+ T cells sorted from blood, pooled from several donors. The receptors were gathered from a pool of human donors in good health; the sample pools cells from several healthy donors.

This clonotype has more than one count but fewer than ten. This rearrangement joins TRBV6-5 to TRBJ2-1; tentative D call: TRBD1 (5 bases). CDR3 length: 17 amino acids. Germline CDR1 and CDR2: MNHEY and SVGAGI. The V gene lost 6 bases and the J gene lost 8 bases, with 26 bases spanning the gap. The CDR3 sequence: CASSSTGQGGLKDEQFF. CDR3 bases: TGTGCCAGCAGCTCTACCGGGCAGGGTGGTCTGAAAGATGAGCAGTTCTTC.

As concerns this clonotype: One end of the junction is discordant with germline, which a read error may explain. The genes are TRBV27 and TRBJ2-7; TRBD1 matches at 7 bases. This CDR3 has 15 residues. Germline CDR1 reads MNHEY; CDR2 reads SMNVEV (reference sequence). CDR3 DNA sequence: TGTGCCAGCAGTAGAGGCCGGGACAGCTCCTACGAGCAGTGCTTC. It specifies CASSRGRDSSYEQCF.

V gene TRBV4-3 combines with J gene TRBJ1-1; D uncertain. The CDR3 totals 15 residues. Germline V CDR1 and CDR2: LGHNA, YSLEER. V lost 1 base to trimming and J lost 8 bases, with 17 bases between them. This chain's CDR3 is CASSQGPGELEEAFF. The CDR3 coding sequence is TGCGCCAGCAGCCAAGGGCCGGGCGAACTCGAGGAAGCTTTCTTT.

The chain couples TRBV5-6 to TRBJ1-2; 9 bases line up with TRBD1. CDR1 and CDR2 from the germline V gene are SGHDT and YYEEEE. The V gene end was trimmed by 1 base and the J gene end by 5 bases; junction bases not matched to a gene: 3. The CDR3 is 14 amino acids. The CDR3 DNA reads TGTGCCAGCAGCTTGAGGACAGGGGAGTATGGCTACACCTTC. Translated: CASSLRTGEYGYTF. Combining the CDR3 with reference TRBV5-6 and TRBJ1-2 gives the whole variable domain DAGVTQSPTHLIKTRGQQVTLRCSPKSGHDTVSWYQQALGQGPQFIFQYYEEEERQRGNFPDRFSGHQFPNYSSELNVNALLLGDSALYLCASSLRTGEYGYTFGSGTRLTVV.

The chain combines TRBV19 with TRBJ2-1; D is uncertain. Germline lookup yields CDR1 LNHDA and CDR2 SQIVND (reference sequence). The V and J ends lost 4 bases and 9 bases respectively, with 10 bases between them. This CDR3 is 12 amino acids long. The CDR3 is CASSRESFEQFF. DNA of the CDR3: TGTGCCAGTAGTAGAGAGAGTTTTGAGCAGTTCTTC.

This clonotype was recorded a few times. This chain links TRBV20-1 with TRBJ1-1, with D hard to call. Trimming pared 6 bases from V and 6 bases from J, leaving 11 bases between. This CDR3 has 11 amino acids. Germline V lookup: CDR1 DFQATT, CDR2 SNEGSKA (reference sequence). DNA of the CDR3: TGCAGTGCCGCGAGGGTAGCTGAAGCTTTCTTT. This translates into CSAARVAEAFF.

This clonotype was detected a few times. This sequence joins TRBV27 and TRBJ1-6, with D maybe TRBD1 (5 bases). The CDR3 is 12 residues long. With 7 bases removed from V and 7 bases from J, the gap between germline ends came to 8 bases. The germline gives CDR1 MNHEY, CDR2 SMNVEV (reference sequence). The CDR3 DNA reads TGTGCCAGCACCTCAGGGAATTCACCCCTCCACTTT. Its translation: CASTSGNSPLHF.

In its sample, this clonotype was seen once. The gene calls are TRBV12-3 or TRBV12-4 and TRBJ2-1, with TRBD2 as a possible D gene (5 bases). This CDR3 is built from 13 residues. Trimming left V 5 bases short and J 3 bases short, with 8 bases between. CDR3 nucleotide sequence: TGTGCCAGCAGTCCACTAGACTACAATGAGCAGTTCTTC. Encoded protein: CASSPLDYNEQFF.

The chain employs TRBV20-1 and TRBJ2-3, with TRBD1 matching 7 bases. Germline V gene data show CDR1 as DFQATT and CDR2 as SNEGSKA (reference sequence). Trimming removed 4 bases from V and 3 bases from J; junction bases left unmatched: 4. The CDR3 loop spans 13 amino acids. The CDR3 nucleotides are TGCAGTGCTATGTACAGGGGAACAGATACGCAGTATTTT. Protein: CSAMYRGTDTQYF.

This clonotype was picked up one time. The rearrangement joins TRBV19 to TRBJ1-1, with unresolved D. Germline CDR1 reads LNHDA; CDR2 reads SQIVND (reference sequence). Trimming cost V 7 bases and J 1 base, with 4 bases left between them. The CDR3 extends over 11 amino acids. CDR3 sequence reads: CASIRNTEAFF. The CDR3 nucleotides read TGTGCCAGTATAAGGAACACTGAAGCTTTCTTT.

This chain links TRBV11-2 with TRBJ2-1, with D perhaps matching TRBD1 or TRBD2 (5 bases each). Germline CDR1 SGHAT, CDR2 FQNNGV. The CDR3 sequence is 14 residues long. V lost 4 bases, J lost 7 bases, and 14 bases lay in between. This CDR3 is CASSSISGRNEQFF. CDR3 DNA: TGTGCCAGCAGCTCTATCTCAGGGAGAAATGAGCAGTTCTTC.

The chain couples TRBV5-5 to TRBJ2-7; 9 bases map to TRBD2. This CDR3 has 15 residues. From germline, CDR1 is SGHKS and CDR2 YYEKEE (reference sequence). V lost 1 base, J lost 3 bases, and 5 bases stayed unmatched. CDR3 protein: CASSLTWTSVYEQYF. Written as DNA, the CDR3 is TGTGCCAGCAGCTTGACCTGGACTAGCGTCTACGAGCAGTACTTC.

This clonotype turned up a few times. The chain uses TRBV5-6 and TRBJ1-6; TRBD1 might be the D (5 bases). V lost 2 bases, J lost 8 bases, and 11 bases lay in between. Per germline, CDR1 SGHDT and CDR2 YYEEEE. This CDR3 spans 14 amino acids. CDR3 region: CASSLSQGYSPLHF. The CDR3 DNA reads TGTGCCAGCAGCTTAAGCCAGGGTTATTCACCCCTCCACTTT.

This chain joins TRBV19 and TRBJ2-1; D gene ambiguous. The V gene's germline CDR1 is LNHDA and CDR2 SQIVND (reference sequence). The CDR3 consists of 15 residues. V gave up 1 base and J gave up 0 bases, with 7 bases separating them. Written as DNA, the CDR3 is TGTGCCAGTAGTATAGCGCGGACCTCCTACAATGAGCAGTTCTTC. It encodes CASSIARTSYNEQFF.

The J gene is TRBJ1-4, the V gene TRBV20-1, with TRBD1 matching over 10 bases. This CDR3 is 17 amino acids long. Germline CDR1 and CDR2: DFQATT and SNEGSKA (reference sequence). J gave up 0 bases and V 6 bases, and 10 bases lay outside the gene matches. CDR3 nucleotides: TGCAGTGCGCTTGGGGCGGGGACAGGGGCAACTAATGAAAAACTGTTTTTT. It is translated as CSALGAGTGATNEKLFF.

The rearrangement links TRBV29-1 to TRBJ2-1, with TRBD1 matching 11 bases. J gave up 7 bases and V 0 bases, and 5 bases lay outside the gene matches. This CDR3 is 15 amino acids long. The V gene's germline CDR1 is SQVTM and CDR2 ANQGSEA. The CDR3 reads CSVEDIGTGGNEQFF. Written as DNA, the CDR3 is TGCAGCGTTGAAGATATAGGGACAGGGGGAAATGAGCAGTTCTTC.

CDR3 nucleotide sequence: TGTGCCAGCAGCCACATGGGGGATGGAAATGAGCAGTTCTTC. Protein sequence: CASSHMGDGNEQFF. The chain links TRBV5-4 to TRBJ2-1; perhaps D is TRBD1 or TRBD2 (5 bases each). The CDR3 contains 14 residues. Trimming removed 4 bases from V and 7 bases from J, with 15 bases in between. Germline-derived CDR1 and CDR2 are SGHNT and YYREEE (reference sequence).

The chain recombines TRBV6-6 with TRBJ2-5; TRBD1 aligns across 8 bases. The V gene end was trimmed by 5 bases and the J gene end by 3 bases; junction bases not matched to a gene: 8. The germline V gene has CDR1 MNHNY and CDR2 SVGAGI (reference sequence). The CDR3 loop spans 15 amino acids. This chain's CDR3 is CASSTPDRAKETQYF. Here the CDR3 DNA reads TGTGCCAGCAGTACCCCGGACAGGGCCAAAGAGACCCAGTACTTC.

This clonotype was recorded once. The chain is built from TRBV18 and TRBJ1-2; D not resolved. V was trimmed by 3 bases and J by 4 bases, leaving 15 bases between them. The germline gives CDR1 KGHSH, CDR2 LQKENI. This CDR3 is built from 15 residues. The CDR3 spells CASSPDSGRTYGYTF. The CDR3 nucleotides read TGTGCCAGCTCACCCGACTCTGGCAGGACCTATGGCTACACCTTC.